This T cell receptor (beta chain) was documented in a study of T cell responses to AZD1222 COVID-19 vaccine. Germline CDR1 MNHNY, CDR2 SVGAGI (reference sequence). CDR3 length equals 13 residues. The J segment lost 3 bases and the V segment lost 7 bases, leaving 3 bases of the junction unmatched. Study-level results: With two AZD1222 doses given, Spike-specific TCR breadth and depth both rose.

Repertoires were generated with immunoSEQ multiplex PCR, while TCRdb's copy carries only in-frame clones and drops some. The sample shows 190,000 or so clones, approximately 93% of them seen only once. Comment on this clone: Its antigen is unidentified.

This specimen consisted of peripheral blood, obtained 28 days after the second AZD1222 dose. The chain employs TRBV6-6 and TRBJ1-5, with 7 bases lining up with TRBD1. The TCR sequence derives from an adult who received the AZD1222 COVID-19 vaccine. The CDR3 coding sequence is TGTGCCAGCACGGACAGGATCAATCAGCCCCAGCATTTT. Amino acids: CASTDRINQPQHF.